What follows are 13 T cell receptor beta chains derived from one specimen sequenced in a study of STAT5B mutations in CD4+ large granular lymphocyte leukemia. The repertoire was sequenced with immunoSEQ multiplex PCR; TCRdb's copy has only in-frame clones and lacks some. The table has tens of thousands of clones, more than 80% seen once. The sample consisted of CD4+ T cells from blood buffy coats. The receptor set was obtained from a human donor in good health.

The chain joins TRBV9 to TRBJ2-3; D may be TRBD1 (6 bases). Trimming removed 2 bases from V and 2 bases from J, with 12 bases in between. The CDR3 runs to 15 residues. Germline CDR1 and CDR2: SGDLS and YYNGEE. In nucleotides, the CDR3 is TGTGCCAGCAGCGTGGGGGCACAGTACACAGATACGCAGTATTTT. It encodes CASSVGAQYTDTQYF.

The genes are TRBV19 and TRBJ1-1; D might be TRBD1 (6 bases). The CDR3 length is 14 residues. Per the germline V gene, CDR1 is LNHDA and CDR2 is SQIVND (reference sequence). Trimming pared 7 bases from V and 0 bases from J, leaving 12 bases between. This CDR3 reads CASTRRGLNTEAFF. In DNA, the CDR3 is TGTGCCAGTACTAGGAGGGGGTTGAACACTGAAGCTTTCTTT.

This clone occurred a few times. The rearrangement links TRBV27 to TRBJ1-5, with 7 bases lining up with TRBD1. Trimming removed 5 bases from V and 6 bases from J; junction bases left unmatched: 10. The CDR3 has 15 amino acids. Germline-derived CDR1 and CDR2 are MNHEY and SMNVEV (reference sequence). CDR3 amino acids: CASSPLGQESQPQHF. Here the CDR3 DNA reads TGTGCCAGCAGTCCTCTCGGACAGGAAAGTCAGCCCCAGCATTTT.

The chain has TRBV10-3 and TRBJ1-1, with D maybe TRBD1 (5 bases). V dropped 4 bases and J dropped 1 base, with 7 bases sitting between them. There are 13 residues in the CDR3. Germline lookup yields CDR1 ENHRY and CDR2 SYGVKD. The CDR3 loop reads CAISGGGNTEAFF. CDR3 in DNA: TGTGCCATCAGTGGGGGGGGGAACACTGAAGCTTTCTTT.

The V call is TRBV5-1, the J call TRBJ2-1; 8 bases map to TRBD2. Germline CDR1 is SGHRS and CDR2 is YFSETQ. The CDR3 is made up of 16 amino acids. The ends lost 3 bases at V and 0 bases at J; junction bases unmatched: 5. The chain's CDR3 is CASSSGLVSSYNEQFF. The CDR3 DNA follows: TGCGCCAGCAGCTCGGGACTAGTTAGCTCCTACAATGAGCAGTTCTTC. Full variable domain (outside the CDR3, taken from reference TRBV5-1 and TRBJ2-1): KAGVTQTPRYLIKTRGQQVTLSCSPISGHRSVSWYQQTPGQGLQFLFEYFSETQRNKGNFPGRFSGRQFSNSRSEMNVSTLELGDSALYLCASSSGLVSSYNEQFFGPGTRLTVL.

The V and J genes are TRBV21-1 and TRBJ2-1. TRBV21-1 is classified as a pseudogene. This CDR3 has 12 residues. The CDR3 region is CASSKLDNEQFF. The CDR3 DNA reads as TGTGCCAGCAGCAAACTGGACAATGAGCAGTTCTTC.

The chain is built from TRBV18 and TRBJ1-5; the D gene is possibly TRBD1 (5 bases). The CDR3 has 14 residues. The germline V and J ends were trimmed by 4 bases and 2 bases, with 9 bases remaining between them. CDR1 is KGHSH, CDR2 LQKENI, per germline. In DNA form, the CDR3 reads TGTGCCAGCTCACGGGAACAGGGCAATCAGCCCCAGCATTTT. As protein: CASSREQGNQPQHF.

The chain links TRBV6-6 to TRBJ2-1; TRBD2 matches at 13 bases. This CDR3 spans 16 amino acids. V lost 6 bases, J lost 7 bases, and 9 bases stayed unmatched. Germline CDR1 reads MNHNY; CDR2 reads SVGAGI (reference sequence). The chain's CDR3 is CASSRLAGGLRNEQFF. CDR3 nucleotide sequence: TGTGCCAGCAGCCGACTAGCGGGAGGACTCAGGAATGAGCAGTTCTTC.

The chain uses TRBV11-2 and TRBJ2-7; TRBD2 agrees at 10 bases. The CDR3 covers 18 residues. CDR1 SGHAT and CDR2 FQNNGV come from the germline V gene. V lost 5 bases and J lost 3; bases outside the gene matches: 16. The CDR3 nucleotides are TGTGCCAGCAGCCCGAGGGGAAGCGGGAGGGCCCTATTCTACGAGCAGTACTTC. Encoded protein: CASSPRGSGRALFYEQYF.

The chain links TRBV7-9 to TRBJ1-2; no reliable D call. The CDR3 contains 13 residues. CDR1 and CDR2 (germline): SEHNR, FQNEAQ (reference sequence). V was cut by 2 bases and J by 5 bases, with 9 bases left in between. For the CDR3, the DNA is TGTGCCAGCAGCTTAACCGGGGAGTATGGCTACACCTTC. Its translation is CASSLTGEYGYTF.

Notes on this clone: The junction does not match germline at one end; this may be a read error. The rearrangement uses TRBV19 and TRBJ2-7; maybe TRBD2 (6 bases). CDR3 length equals 14 residues. Per the germline V gene, CDR1 is LNHDA and CDR2 is SQIVND (reference sequence). This CDR3 is CASSNIAVSYEQYF. In DNA form, the CDR3 reads TGTGCCAGCAGTAATATAGCGGTCTCCTACGAGCAGTACTTC.

The chain has TRBV5-4 and TRBJ2-5; 10 nucleotides match TRBD2. Germline CDR1 SGHNT, CDR2 YYREEE (reference sequence). The CDR3 runs 14 residues. After removal of 2 bases from V and 5 bases from J, the junction contained 3 bases not matched to a gene. CDR3: CASSLAGGVETQYF. CDR3 coding DNA: TGTGCCAGCAGCTTAGCGGGAGGGGTGGAGACCCAGTACTTC.

The chain links TRBV2 to TRBJ1-1; D is uncertain. This CDR3 contains 12 residues. V gave up 5 bases and J gave up 6 bases, with 10 bases separating them. The germline V gene encodes CDR1 SNHLY and CDR2 FYNNEI. In DNA form, the CDR3 reads TGTGCCAGCAGTCCCCAGGCTTCTGAAGCTTTCTTT. Encoded protein: CASSPQASEAFF.